One sample yielded the 17 T cell receptor beta chains listed below, sequenced in a study of cytomegalovirus exposure and HLA in healthy donors. In the PCR, 60 Vbeta and 13 Jbeta primers were used. Profiling relied on immunoSEQ multiplex PCR, and the TCRdb table lists in-frame clones only, not all of them. Counted here are some 110,000 clones, approximately 70% occurring once; the ten biggest clones make up around 0.95%. Sequenced: PBMCs. Receptors originate from a woman younger than 45 in good health and CMV-seronegative.

This clone was seen only a few times. The chain combines TRBV6-1 with TRBJ2-3, with a tentative D call TRBD1 (6 bases). This CDR3 contains 13 residues. V was shortened by 7 bases and J by 5 bases, with 13 bases between the two germline ends. Germline V gene data show CDR1 as MNHNS and CDR2 as SASEGT. Written as DNA, the CDR3 is TGTGCCAGCACTGGGGGACATATAGATACGCAGTATTTT. Amino acids: CASTGGHIDTQYF.

The rearrangement joins TRBV7-2 to TRBJ2-2; a weak D match, TRBD1 (5 bases). V shed 2 bases and J shed 1 base, with 11 bases lying between them. The CDR3 consists of 16 residues. CDR1 and CDR2 from the germline V gene are SGHTA and FQGNSA. The CDR3 nucleotides are TGTGCCAGCAGCTTAATGGCAGGGTGGAACACCGGGGAGCTGTTTTTT. Translated: CASSLMAGWNTGELFF.

The CDR3 reads CASSGSMEQWTDTQYF. Here the CDR3 DNA reads TGTGCCAGTAGTGGTTCGATGGAGCAGTGGACAGATACGCAGTATTTT. The gene calls are TRBV19 and TRBJ2-3; D not certain. Between the trimmed V and J ends, which lost 5 bases and 3 bases, there was a span of 18 bases. Germline loops: CDR1 LNHDA, CDR2 SQIVND (reference sequence). The CDR3 extends over 16 amino acids.

The rearrangement joins TRBV30 to TRBJ1-4; D gene unclear. Trimming removed 1 base from V and 5 bases from J, with 11 bases in between. The CDR3 has 14 amino acids. Germline-derived CDR1 and CDR2 are GTSNPN and SVGIG (reference sequence). DNA for the CDR3: TGTGCCTGGAGTGCCCGGGAGCTGAATGAAAAACTGTTTTTT. It yields the protein CAWSARELNEKLFF. The full variable domain, completed using reference TRBV30 and TRBJ1-4, is SQTIHQWPATLVQPVGSPLSLECTVEGTSNPNLYWYRQAAGRGLQLLFYSVGIGQISSEVPQNLSASRPQDRQFILSSKKLLLSDSGFYLCAWSARELNEKLFFGSGTQLSVL.

This chain links TRBV11-3 with TRBJ1-1; D call uncertain. The germline V gene has CDR1 SGHNT and CDR2 YENEEA. The CDR3 covers 13 residues. Trimming shortened V by 3 bases and J by 5 bases, and 10 bases separated the two germline ends. The CDR3 region has the DNA TGTGCCAGCAGCTTTTCCCGAGGAACTGAAGCTTTCTTT. Amino acids: CASSFSRGTEAFF.

This clone has just one count. The chain recombines TRBV4-3 with TRBJ1-1; no firm D call. V was clipped by 4 bases and J by 4 bases, with 13 bases between them. This CDR3 contains 14 residues. Germline lookup yields CDR1 LGHNA and CDR2 YSLEER. The CDR3 reads CASSRSPGSTEAFF. The CDR3 DNA reads as TGCGCCAGCAGCCGCTCCCCCGGGTCCACTGAAGCTTTCTTT.

This clone showed up just a few times. The V call is TRBV7-9, the J call TRBJ1-2, with 8 bases that match TRBD1. CDR3 size: 14 residues. J was trimmed by 6 bases and V by 3 bases; bases with no gene match: 6. From germline, CDR1 is SEHNR and CDR2 FQNEAQ (reference sequence). The CDR3 sequence: CASSFGQGADGYTF. DNA for the CDR3: TGTGCCAGCAGCTTCGGGCAGGGGGCCGATGGCTACACCTTC.

The chain links TRBV7-9 to TRBJ2-1; D possibly corresponds to TRBD2 (6 bases). Germline loops: CDR1 SEHNR, CDR2 FQNEAQ (reference sequence). The CDR3 covers 15 residues. Trimming cost V 5 bases and J 3 bases, with 14 bases left between them. DNA for the CDR3: TGTGCCAGCAGCATCACCGGGGGAGGCTACAATGAGCAGTTCTTC. As protein: CASSITGGGYNEQFF.

The gene calls are TRBV5-6 and TRBJ1-2, with D unclear. Germline CDR1 SGHDT, CDR2 YYEEEE. This CDR3 has 13 residues. V lost 1 base, J lost 4 bases, and 8 bases lay in between. CDR3 in amino acids: CASSLSDFYGYTF. The CDR3 DNA is TGTGCCAGCAGCTTGTCCGACTTCTATGGCTACACCTTC.

The rearrangement uses TRBV5-6 and TRBJ2-1; TRBD2 aligns across 8 bases. There are 15 residues in the CDR3. In germline, CDR1 is SGHDT, CDR2 YYEEEE. V lost 4 bases, J lost 4 bases, and 7 bases stayed unmatched. The CDR3 DNA reads TGTGCCAGCAGCCCACCGGGGGGGTATTACAATGAGCAGTTCTTC. It is translated as CASSPPGGYYNEQFF.

This chain connects TRBV6-5 to TRBJ2-4; the match to TRBD1 covers 8 bases. The CDR3 is 14 amino acids. The germline gives CDR1 MNHEY, CDR2 SVGAGI. V shed 8 bases and J 3 bases; nucleotides not matched to a gene: 6. The CDR3: CASSQGAVKNIQYF. The CDR3 bases are TGTGCCAGCTCGCAGGGGGCAGTCAAAAACATTCAGTACTTC.

The chain employs TRBV29-1 and TRBJ2-3; a weak D match, TRBD2 (6 bases). V lost 4 bases, J lost 4 bases, and 21 bases lay in between. Germline V lookup: CDR1 SQVTM, CDR2 ANQGSEA. The CDR3 is 16 residues long. The chain's CDR3 is CSVVTGAGASADTQYF. CDR3 bases: TGCAGCGTTGTGACGGGAGCGGGTGCCTCCGCAGATACGCAGTATTTT.

The gene calls are TRBV6-4 and TRBJ2-1, with 11 nucleotides matching TRBD2. Germline values: CDR1 MRHNA, CDR2 SNTAGT. With V trimmed by 6 bases and J by 8 bases, 9 bases remained unmatched. The CDR3 contains 15 residues. The CDR3 region has the DNA TGTGCCAGCAGCACTAGCGGGAGTTTCGTCTATGAGCAGTTCTTC. Protein sequence: CASSTSGSFVYEQFF.

The chain has TRBV6-6 and TRBJ1-2, with 7 bases lining up with TRBD1. This CDR3 spans 15 amino acids. Germline CDR1 is MNHNY and CDR2 is SVGAGI (reference sequence). V was clipped by 2 bases and J by 4 bases; unmatched bases: 7. The CDR3 spells CASSYGGQVAYGYTF. The CDR3 region has the DNA TGTGCCAGCAGTTACGGAGGACAGGTCGCCTATGGCTACACCTTC.

V usage is TRBV7-2 and J usage is TRBJ2-5, with D possibly TRBD2 on 5 matching bases. Germline V CDR1 and CDR2: SGHTA, FQGNSA. V lost 5 bases, J lost 14 bases, and 21 bases lay in between. There are 13 residues in the CDR3. In nucleotides, the CDR3 is TGTGCCAGCAGCGCTAACTACCTAGCCCTGATATACTTC. Protein: CASSANYLALIYF. The full variable domain, rest sourced from reference TRBV7-2 and TRBJ2-5, is GAGVSQSPSNKVTEKGKDVELRCDPISGHTALYWYRQSLGQGLEFLIYFQGNSAPDKSGLPSDRFSAERTGGSVSTLTIQRTQQEDSAVYLCASSANYLALIYFGPGTRLLVL.

This clone was found a few times. The rearrangement links TRBV4-1 to TRBJ1-1; D call uncertain. V gave up 4 bases and J gave up 0 bases, with 12 bases separating them. CDR1 and CDR2 from the germline V gene are MGHRA and YSYEKL. This CDR3 region has 15 residues. Written as DNA, the CDR3 is TGCGCCAGCAGCCTGGAGATGGCGCTGAACACTGAAGCTTTCTTT. It encodes CASSLEMALNTEAFF.

The chain recombines TRBV5-1 with TRBJ2-7; D is perhaps TRBD2 (6 bases). The CDR3 runs to 13 residues. V lost 0 bases, J lost 6 bases, and 10 bases lay in between. The germline V gene encodes CDR1 SGHRS and CDR2 YFSETQ. The CDR3 is CASSLAAGSEQYF. DNA for the CDR3: TGCGCCAGCAGCTTGGCCGCCGGGAGCGAGCAGTACTTC.